Listed below are T cell receptor beta chains from one sample, sequenced in a study of T-cell reconstitution after alpha-beta-depleted transplantation in children. TCRdb independently ran MiXCR on the PCR reads; one entry per CDR3 protein. The table has about 690,000 distinct CDR3 sequences, around 16% seen once. This material consisted of PBMCs from the stem cell graft donor, taken from the stem cell graft. The receptors shown here come from a human donor who donated a stem cell graft to a child with acute myeloid leukemia. Both conserved end residues are part of each CDR3. A D gene is named only where the DNA matches it firmly. Not every row has a clone size; where given, it reads once, few, many or a size class.

clone_size	d_call	v_call	j_call	cdr3_aa	cdr3_nt
few	.	TRBV4-1	TRBJ1-5	CASSQDAIRSNQPQHF	TGCGCCAGCAGCCAAGATGCTATACGAAGCAATCAGCCCCAGCATTTT
.	.	TRBV5-1	TRBJ1-2	CASSLDEGDGYTF	TGCGCCAGCAGCTTGGATGAAGGGGATGGCTACACCTTC
.	.	TRBV29-1	TRBJ1-5	CSVAGAGNQPQHF	TGCAGCGTTGCAGGGGCCGGCAATCAGCCCCAGCATTTT
many	.	TRBV20-1	TRBJ2-1	CSASGTSFYNEQFF	TGCAGTGCTTCTGGGACTTCCTTCTACAATGAGCAGTTCTTC
.	.	TRBV5-1	TRBJ1-1	CASSSSGRANTEAFF	TGCGCCAGCAGCTCATCGGGCAGGGCTAACACTGAAGCTTTCTTT
many	TRBD2	TRBV29-1	TRBJ2-5	CSVEEETSAQETQYF	TGCAGCGTTGAAGAAGAGACTAGCGCACAAGAGACCCAGTACTTC
many	TRBD1	TRBV5-6	TRBJ1-2	CASSGPTGSKYGYTF	TGTGCCAGCAGCGGCCCGACAGGGTCCAAGTATGGCTACACCTTC
.	TRBD2	TRBV18	TRBJ2-1	CASSPIYGGAGNEQFF	TGTGCCAGCTCACCAATTTACGGGGGGGCTGGGAATGAGCAGTTCTTC
many	.	TRBV24-1	TRBJ1-5	CATSDVEGVGQPQHF	TGTGCCACCAGTGATGTAGAAGGGGTGGGTCAGCCCCAGCATTTT
.	TRBD1	TRBV13	TRBJ2-3	CASSSRTGVLRDTQYF	TGTGCCAGCAGCTCCAGGACAGGGGTTTTGCGGGATACGCAGTATTTT
.	TRBD2	TRBV5-1	TRBJ2-2	CASSAGLAGSNTGELFF	TGCGCCAGCAGCGCGGGACTAGCGGGATCAAACACCGGGGAGCTGTTTTTT
.	.	TRBV7-2	TRBJ1-1	CASSLITADEAFF	TGTGCCAGCAGCTTAATAACAGCAGATGAAGCTTTCTTT
few	TRBD1	TRBV6-5	TRBJ2-7	CASSYLGRGYEQYF	TGTGCCAGCAGTTACCTCGGCAGGGGGTATGAGCAGTACTTC
.	.	TRBV20-1	TRBJ2-5	CSAKATFQETQYF	TGCAGTGCTAAAGCAACTTTCCAAGAGACCCAGTACTTC
many	.	TRBV12-3/TRBV12-4	TRBJ2-5	CASSLFGIQETQYF	TGTGCCAGCAGTTTGTTTGGTATCCAAGAGACCCAGTACTTC